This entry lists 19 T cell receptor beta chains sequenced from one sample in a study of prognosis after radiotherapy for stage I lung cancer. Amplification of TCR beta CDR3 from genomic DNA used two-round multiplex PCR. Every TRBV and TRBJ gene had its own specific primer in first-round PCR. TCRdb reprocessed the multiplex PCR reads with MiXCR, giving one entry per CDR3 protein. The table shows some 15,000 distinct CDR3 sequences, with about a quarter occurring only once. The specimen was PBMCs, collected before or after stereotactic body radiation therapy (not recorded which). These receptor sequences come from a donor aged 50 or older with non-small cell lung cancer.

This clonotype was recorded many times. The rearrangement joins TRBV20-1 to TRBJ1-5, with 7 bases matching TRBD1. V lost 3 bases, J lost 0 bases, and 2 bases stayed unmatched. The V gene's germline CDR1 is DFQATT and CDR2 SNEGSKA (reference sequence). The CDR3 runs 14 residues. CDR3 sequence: CSARGTVSNQPQHF. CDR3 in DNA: TGCAGTGCTAGGGGGACAGTTAGCAATCAGCCCCAGCATTTT.

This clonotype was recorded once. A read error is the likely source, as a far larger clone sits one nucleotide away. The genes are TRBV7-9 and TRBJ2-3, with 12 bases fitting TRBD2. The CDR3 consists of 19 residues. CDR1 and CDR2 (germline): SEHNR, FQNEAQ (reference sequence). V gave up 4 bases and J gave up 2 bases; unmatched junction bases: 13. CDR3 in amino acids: CASSSLFGRLAGDTDTQYF. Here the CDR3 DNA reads TGTGCCAGCAGCTCACTATTTGGGAGACTAGCGGGAGACACAGATACGCAGTATTTT.

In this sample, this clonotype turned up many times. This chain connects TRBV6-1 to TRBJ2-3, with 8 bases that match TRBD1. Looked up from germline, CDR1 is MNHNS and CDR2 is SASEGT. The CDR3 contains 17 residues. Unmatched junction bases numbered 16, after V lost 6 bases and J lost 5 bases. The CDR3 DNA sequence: TGTGCCAGCAGCCTAGGACAGGACAGGGTCGGTGGAGATACGCAGTATTTT. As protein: CASSLGQDRVGGDTQYF.

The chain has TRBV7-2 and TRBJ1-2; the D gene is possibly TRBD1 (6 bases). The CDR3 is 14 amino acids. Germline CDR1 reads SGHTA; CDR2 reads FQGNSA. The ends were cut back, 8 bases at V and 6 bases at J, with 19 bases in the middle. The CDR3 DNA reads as TGTGCCAGCGCTTTTGTCTGGACAGACAATGGCTACACCTTC. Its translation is CASAFVWTDNGYTF.

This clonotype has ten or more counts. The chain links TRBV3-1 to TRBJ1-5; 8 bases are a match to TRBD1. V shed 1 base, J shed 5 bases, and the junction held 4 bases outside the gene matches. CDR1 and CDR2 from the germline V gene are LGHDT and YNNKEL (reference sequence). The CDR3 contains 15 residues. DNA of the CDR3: TGTGCCAGCAGCCAAGGTCGGACAGGGTATCAGCCCCAGCATTTT. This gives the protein CASSQGRTGYQPQHF.

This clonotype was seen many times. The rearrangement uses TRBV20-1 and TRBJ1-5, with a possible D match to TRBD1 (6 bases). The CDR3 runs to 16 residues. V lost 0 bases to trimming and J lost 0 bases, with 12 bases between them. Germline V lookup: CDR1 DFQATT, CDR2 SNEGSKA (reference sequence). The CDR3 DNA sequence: TGCAGTGCTAGAGAACCGCAGGGGTATAGCAATCAGCCCCAGCATTTT. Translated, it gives CSAREPQGYSNQPQHF.

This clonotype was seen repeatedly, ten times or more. DNA for the CDR3: TGTGCCAGCAGTGAAGGTCTCTTGGCTTTCTTT. Encoded protein: CASSEGLLAFF. The chain carries TRBV2 and TRBJ1-1; no definite D call. Per germline, CDR1 SNHLY and CDR2 FYNNEI. The CDR3 runs 11 residues. V was trimmed by 1 base and J by 11 bases, leaving 8 bases between them.

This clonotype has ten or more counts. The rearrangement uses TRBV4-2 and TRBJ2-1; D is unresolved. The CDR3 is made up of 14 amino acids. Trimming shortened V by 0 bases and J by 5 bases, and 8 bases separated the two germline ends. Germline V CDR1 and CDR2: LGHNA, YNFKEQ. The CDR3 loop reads CASSQDSFNNEQFF. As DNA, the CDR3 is TGTGCCAGCAGCCAAGATAGCTTCAACAATGAGCAGTTCTTC.

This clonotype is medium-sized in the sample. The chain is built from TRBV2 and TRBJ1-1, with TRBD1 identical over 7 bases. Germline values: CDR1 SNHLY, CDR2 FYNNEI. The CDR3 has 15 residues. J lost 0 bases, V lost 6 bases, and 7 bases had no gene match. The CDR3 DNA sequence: TGTGCCAGCAGCCGGGACAGTGCACTGAACACTGAAGCTTTCTTT. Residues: CASSRDSALNTEAFF.

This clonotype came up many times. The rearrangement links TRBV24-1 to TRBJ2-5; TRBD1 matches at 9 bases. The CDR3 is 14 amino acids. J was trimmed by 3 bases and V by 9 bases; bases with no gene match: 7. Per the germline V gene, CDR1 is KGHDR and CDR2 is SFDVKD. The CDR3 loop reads CATGGTGPKETQYF. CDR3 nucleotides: TGTGCCACCGGAGGGACAGGGCCAAAAGAGACCCAGTACTTC.

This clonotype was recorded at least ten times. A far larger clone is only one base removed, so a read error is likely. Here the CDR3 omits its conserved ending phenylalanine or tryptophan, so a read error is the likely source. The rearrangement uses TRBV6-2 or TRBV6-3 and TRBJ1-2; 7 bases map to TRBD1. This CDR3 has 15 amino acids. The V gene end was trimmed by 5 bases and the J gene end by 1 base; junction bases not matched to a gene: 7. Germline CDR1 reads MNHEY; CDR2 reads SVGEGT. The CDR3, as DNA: TGTGCCAGCAGTGCCGGGGACAGCGGTAACTATGGCTACACCCTC. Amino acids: CASSAGDSGNYGYTL.

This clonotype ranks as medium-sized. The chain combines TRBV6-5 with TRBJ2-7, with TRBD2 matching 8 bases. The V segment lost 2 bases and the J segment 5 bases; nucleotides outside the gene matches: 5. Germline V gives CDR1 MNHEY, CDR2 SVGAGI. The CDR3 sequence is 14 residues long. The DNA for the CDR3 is TGTGCCAGCAGTTACGGAGCGGGAGTCCACGAGCAGTACTTC. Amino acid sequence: CASSYGAGVHEQYF.

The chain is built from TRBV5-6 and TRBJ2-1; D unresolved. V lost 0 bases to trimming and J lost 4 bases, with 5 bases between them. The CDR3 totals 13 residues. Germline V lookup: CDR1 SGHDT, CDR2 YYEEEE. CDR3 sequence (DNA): TGTGCCAGCAGCTTGGATGAGTACAATGAGCAGTTCTTC. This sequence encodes CASSLDEYNEQFF.

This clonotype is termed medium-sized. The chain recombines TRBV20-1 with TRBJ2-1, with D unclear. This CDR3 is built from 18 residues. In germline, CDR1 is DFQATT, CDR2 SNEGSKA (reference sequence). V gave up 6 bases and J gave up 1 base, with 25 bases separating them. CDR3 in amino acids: CSADTPLARLLSYNEQFF. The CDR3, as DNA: TGCAGTGCGGATACGCCATTAGCCCGCCTTTTATCCTACAATGAGCAGTTCTTC.

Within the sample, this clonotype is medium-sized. The CDR3 spells CANRLGLASTDTQYF. As DNA, the CDR3 is TGCGCCAACAGATTAGGACTAGCAAGCACAGATACGCAGTATTTT. The chain joins TRBV5-1 to TRBJ2-3; TRBD2 aligns across 8 bases. Germline lookup yields CDR1 SGHRS and CDR2 YFSETQ. The CDR3 is 15 residues long. The V and J ends lost 9 bases and 0 bases, in that order; junction bases with no gene match: 9.

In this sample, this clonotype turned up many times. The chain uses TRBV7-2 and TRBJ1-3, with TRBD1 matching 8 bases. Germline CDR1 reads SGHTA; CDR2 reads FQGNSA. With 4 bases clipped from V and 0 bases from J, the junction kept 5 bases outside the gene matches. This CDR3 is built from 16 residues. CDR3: CASSWTTGGSGNTIYF. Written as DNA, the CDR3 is TGTGCCAGCAGCTGGACTACAGGGGGCTCTGGAAACACCATATATTTT.

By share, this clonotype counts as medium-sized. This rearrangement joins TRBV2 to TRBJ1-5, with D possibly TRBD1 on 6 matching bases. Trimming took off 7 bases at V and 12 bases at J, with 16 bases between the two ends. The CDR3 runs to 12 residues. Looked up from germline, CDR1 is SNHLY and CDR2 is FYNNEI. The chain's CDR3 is CASNMEGQSQHF. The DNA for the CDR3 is TGTGCCAGCAACATGGAAGGACAGAGCCAGCATTTT.

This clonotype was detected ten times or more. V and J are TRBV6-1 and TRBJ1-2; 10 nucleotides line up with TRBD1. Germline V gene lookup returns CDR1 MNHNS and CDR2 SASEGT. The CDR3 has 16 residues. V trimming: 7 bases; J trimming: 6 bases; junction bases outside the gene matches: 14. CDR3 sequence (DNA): TGTGCCAGCACCCTCAGGTGGGACAGGGGATCGGATGGCTACACCTTC. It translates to CASTLRWDRGSDGYTF.

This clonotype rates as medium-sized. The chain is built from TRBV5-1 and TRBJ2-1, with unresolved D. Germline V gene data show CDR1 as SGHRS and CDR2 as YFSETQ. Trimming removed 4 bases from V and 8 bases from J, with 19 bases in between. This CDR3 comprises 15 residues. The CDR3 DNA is TGCGCCAGCAGCGCCCTGGGTGGTGCTACTTATGAGCAGTTCTTC. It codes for CASSALGGATYEQFF.